The 9 T cell receptor beta chains below all came from one sample that was sequenced in a study of post-analysis software for immune sequencing data. Study conclusions and caveats: A few TRBV segments (TRBV5-6, TRBV5-1 and TRBV20-1 among them) occurred more frequently in patients than in controls.

Unique molecular identifiers were built into the TCR beta cDNA libraries. TCRdb reprocessed the PCR reads via MiXCR and lists one record per CDR3 protein. The sample carries about 800,000 distinct CDR3 sequences, 25% to 30% recorded once. These TCRs' antigens remain unknown. Specimen: blood. These receptors came from a girl between 5 and 17 years old with multiple sclerosis.

The chain carries TRBV10-3 and TRBJ2-1; the D is unclear. V lost 8 bases, J lost 8 bases, and 16 bases lay in between. Germline V gene sequence: CDR1 ENHRY, CDR2 SYGVKD. The CDR3 consists of 13 residues. The DNA for the CDR3 is TGTGCCATCGGAAAGCCAACGGGCGATGAGCAGTTCTTC. This translates into CAIGKPTGDEQFF.

The chain is built from TRBV18 and TRBJ1-1, with 9 bases that match TRBD1. The CDR3 sequence is 15 residues long. Germline-derived CDR1 and CDR2 are KGHSH and LQKENI. The V segment lost 2 bases and the J segment 4 bases; nucleotides outside the gene matches: 5. The CDR3 is CASSPDRGDFTEAFF. The CDR3 DNA reads TGTGCCAGCTCACCAGACAGGGGGGATTTCACTGAAGCTTTCTTT.

CDR3 nucleotides: TGTGCCAGCTCAGAACAGGGAAGCCTGGACAATCAGCCCCAGCATTTT. It encodes CASSEQGSLDNQPQHF. This chain joins TRBV18 and TRBJ1-5, with D possibly TRBD1 on 6 matching bases. This CDR3 spans 16 amino acids. The ends were cut back, 5 bases at V and 3 bases at J, with 17 bases in the middle. Germline V gene lookup returns CDR1 KGHSH and CDR2 LQKENI.

The chain carries TRBV20-1 and TRBJ1-5; 8 positions match TRBD1. The trim removed 3 bases at V and 7 bases at J, leaving 8 bases unmatched. The CDR3 has 14 residues. The germline V gene encodes CDR1 DFQATT and CDR2 SNEGSKA (reference sequence). CDR3 sequence: CSASTGGLGQPQHF. CDR3 bases: TGCAGTGCTAGTACAGGGGGGTTGGGACAGCCCCAGCATTTT.

This sequence joins TRBV18 and TRBJ2-4; TRBD2 matches 15 bases. Germline assignment: CDR1 KGHSH and CDR2 LQKENI. CDR3 length: 16 residues. Trimming removed 2 bases from V and 13 bases from J; junction bases left unmatched: 9. The CDR3 here is CASSPRTSGRVREQYF. Here the CDR3 DNA reads TGTGCCAGCTCACCAAGGACTAGCGGGAGGGTACGAGAGCAGTACTTC. The full variable domain, in which reference TRBV18 and TRBJ2-4 provide the parts outside the CDR3, is NAGVMQNPRHLVRRRGQEARLRCSPMKGHSHVYWYRQLPEEGLKFMVYLQKENIIDESGMPKERFSAEFPKEGPSILRIQQVVRGDSAAYFCASSPRTSGRVREQYFGAGTRLSVL.

This clonotype appeared a few times. The chain employs TRBV7-9 and TRBJ1-2; 9 nucleotides line up with TRBD1. Trimming removed 8 bases from V and 6 bases from J; junction bases left unmatched: 7. From germline, CDR1 is SEHNR and CDR2 FQNEAQ (reference sequence). CDR3 length: 13 amino acids. The CDR3 loop is CASGDRAPDGYTF. DNA of the CDR3: TGTGCCAGCGGGGACAGGGCCCCCGATGGCTACACCTTC.

The V call is TRBV6-6, the J call TRBJ2-5, with D tentatively TRBD1 (6 bases). Trimming removed 6 bases from V and 3 bases from J, with 17 bases in between. The CDR3 covers 15 residues. CDR1 is MNHNY, CDR2 SVGAGI, per germline (reference sequence). The CDR3 here is CASSTMTGFKETQYF. The CDR3 nucleotides are TGTGCCAGCAGCACGATGACAGGATTCAAAGAGACCCAGTACTTC.

J is TRBJ2-5 and V is TRBV7-9; TRBD1 or TRBD2 may be the D gene (5 bases each). TRBJ2-7 explains the end of the DNA better; the J call may be wrong. Germline-derived CDR1 and CDR2 are SEHNR and FQNEAQ (reference sequence). CDR3 length: 14 residues. The CDR3 loop reads CASSLVIRESEQYF. CDR3 DNA sequence: TGTGCCAGCAGCTTAGTTATCAGGGAGAGCGAGCAGTACTTC.

This clonotype turned up a few times. CDR3 DNA sequence: TGCGCCAGCAGCCAAGATCGGGGGGGCTACACCTTC. The encoded protein is CASSQDRGGYTF. The rearrangement joins TRBV4-3 to TRBJ1-2, with D maybe TRBD1 (5 bases). Trimming pared 0 bases from V and 8 bases from J, leaving 7 bases between. The V gene's germline CDR1 is LGHNA and CDR2 YSLEER. The CDR3 runs 12 residues.